Each of the 17 T cell receptor beta chains below was sequenced from the same sample in a study of shared clonotypes between healthy human individuals. Some clones are missing from TCRdb's copy, which holds only in-frame ones; the method was immunoSEQ multiplex PCR. The data show some 2.3 million clones, with 80% to 95% seen just once and about 0.41% held by the top ten. What was sequenced was naive CD4+ T cells from PBMCs. Subset in this sample: CD45RA+ positively selected. These receptors all come from a man aged 18 to 35 in good health. Some clones in this sample may be carry-over from other donors' samples.

J is TRBJ1-1 and V is TRBV7-2, with TRBD1 matching 7 bases. CDR1 and CDR2 (germline): SGHTA, FQGNSA. J gave up 2 bases and V 5 bases, and 2 bases lay outside the gene matches. The CDR3 covers 13 residues. The CDR3: CASSRDSNTEAFF. In nucleotides, the CDR3 is TGTGCCAGCAGCCGGGACAGTAACACTGAAGCTTTCTTT.

This chain connects TRBV18 to TRBJ2-6, with 9 bases that match TRBD2. Germline trimming cut 3 bases from V and 3 bases from J; bases unmatched to any gene: 12. Germline V gene data show CDR1 as KGHSH and CDR2 as LQKENI. The CDR3 is made up of 19 amino acids. The CDR3 protein is CASSPPQGLALGGANVLTF. The CDR3 region has the DNA TGTGCCAGCTCACCCCCGCAGGGACTAGCCCTAGGTGGGGCCAACGTCCTGACTTTC.

The chain uses TRBV30 and TRBJ1-1; no definite D call. V was pared by 2 bases and J by 10 bases, with 17 bases between. This CDR3 has 13 residues. Germline loops: CDR1 GTSNPN, CDR2 SVGIG (reference sequence). CDR3 sequence: CAWSTAYPAGAFF. The CDR3 nucleotides read TGTGCCTGGAGTACCGCATACCCCGCTGGAGCTTTCTTT.

Note on this clone: Other DNA sequences in the sample encode the same CDR3. V and J are TRBV5-1 and TRBJ1-1; weak D call: TRBD1 (6 bases). The V and J ends lost 0 bases and 0 bases respectively, with 9 bases between them. The CDR3 covers 15 residues. Germline V CDR1 and CDR2: SGHRS, YFSETQ. The CDR3 DNA follows: TGCGCCAGCAGCTTGGTACAGGGCATGAACACTGAAGCTTTCTTT. Its protein product is CASSLVQGMNTEAFF. The entire variable domain, with the rest obtained from reference TRBV5-1 and TRBJ1-1, is as follows: KAGVTQTPRYLIKTRGQQVTLSCSPISGHRSVSWYQQTPGQGLQFLFEYFSETQRNKGNFPGRFSGRQFSNSRSEMNVSTLELGDSALYLCASSLVQGMNTEAFFGQGTRLTVV.

This chain uses TRBV5-4 with TRBJ2-1, with TRBD1 as a possible D gene (6 bases). The CDR3 is made up of 17 amino acids. Germline values: CDR1 SGHNT, CDR2 YYREEE (reference sequence). V was shortened by 1 base and J by 7 bases, with 21 bases between the two germline ends. CDR3 in amino acids: CASSLPNPGAKGNEQFF. The CDR3, as DNA: TGTGCCAGCAGCTTGCCAAACCCAGGGGCCAAGGGTAATGAGCAGTTCTTC.

V usage is TRBV7-9 and J usage is TRBJ2-1; 8 nucleotides line up with TRBD1. Per the germline V gene, CDR1 is SEHNR and CDR2 is FQNEAQ (reference sequence). This CDR3 is 14 amino acids long. J lost 9 bases, V lost 5 bases, and 9 bases had no gene match. CDR3: CASSLRTGMAEQFF. As DNA, the CDR3 is TGTGCCAGCAGCCTACGGACAGGGATGGCTGAGCAGTTCTTC.

The chain is built from TRBV5-1 and TRBJ2-2; possible D gene TRBD1, 7 bases. CDR3 length equals 14 residues. Germline V lookup: CDR1 SGHRS, CDR2 YFSETQ. Deletions cut 5 bases from V and 4 bases from J, with 12 bases between. CDR3 DNA sequence: TGCGCCAGCAGAACTCAGGGGGGCACCGGGGAGCTGTTTTTT. Translated: CASRTQGGTGELFF.

The chain joins TRBV7-3 to TRBJ2-2; D is perhaps TRBD2 (5 bases). The CDR3 sequence is 17 residues long. The V gene lost 2 bases and the J gene lost 2 bases, with 15 bases spanning the gap. Germline lookup yields CDR1 SGHTA and CDR2 FQGTGA. This chain's CDR3 is CASSLRVEAGNTGELFF. CDR3 bases: TGTGCCAGCAGCTTACGCGTCGAGGCGGGCAACACCGGGGAGCTGTTTTTT.

V gene TRBV15 combines with J gene TRBJ2-3, with unresolved D. V was clipped by 6 bases and J by 1 base, with 11 bases between them. CDR1 LNHNV and CDR2 YYDKDF come from the germline V gene (reference sequence). The CDR3 extends over 14 amino acids. The CDR3 nucleotides read TGTGCCACCAGACCCTCGGACGGCACAGATACGCAGTATTTT. It specifies CATRPSDGTDTQYF.

V gene TRBV4-1 combines with J gene TRBJ2-3, with 14 bases that match TRBD2. The V gene end was trimmed by 3 bases and the J gene end by 5 bases; junction bases not matched to a gene: 4. The CDR3 runs 16 residues. Per germline, CDR1 MGHRA and CDR2 YSYEKL. The CDR3: CASSQVGTSGGDTQYF. In DNA form, the CDR3 reads TGCGCCAGCAGCCAGGTCGGGACTAGCGGGGGAGATACGCAGTATTTT.

This clone was observed once. The chain couples TRBV28 to TRBJ1-5; possible D gene TRBD1, 5 bases. Germline CDR1 is MDHEN and CDR2 is SYDVKM. The V end was cut by 6 bases, the J end by 6 bases, with 21 bases between. This CDR3 is 16 amino acids long. The CDR3 nucleotides read TGTGCCAGCAGCCACGGAGGACGGGGGGGAAGTCAGCCCCAGCATTTT. The encoded protein is CASSHGGRGGSQPQHF.

This chain joins TRBV19 and TRBJ2-1; 9 bases are shared with TRBD1. The V gene's germline CDR1 is LNHDA and CDR2 SQIVND (reference sequence). Germline trimming cut 9 bases from V and 4 bases from J; bases unmatched to any gene: 7. The CDR3 has 14 amino acids. The CDR3 DNA follows: TGTGCCAGCTGCCGGGACAGGGTATACAATGAGCAGTTCTTC. It translates to CASCRDRVYNEQFF.

This sequence joins TRBV7-9 and TRBJ1-2; D gene uncertain. Germline V gene sequence: CDR1 SEHNR, CDR2 FQNEAQ (reference sequence). The ends were cut back, 1 base at V and 6 bases at J, with 9 bases in the middle. The CDR3 loop spans 13 amino acids. In DNA, the CDR3 is TGTGCCAGCAGCTTAGGGCAAGTTAATGGCTACACCTTC. This gives the protein CASSLGQVNGYTF.

The chain has TRBV7-3 and TRBJ2-2; the match to TRBD1 covers 7 bases. Germline V gene data show CDR1 as SGHTA and CDR2 as FQGTGA. V lost 2 bases and J lost 3; bases outside the gene matches: 6. The CDR3 loop spans 16 amino acids. Here the CDR3 DNA reads TGTGCCAGCAGCTTAGTAGGGGGCAGTCACACCGGGGAGCTGTTTTTT. This sequence encodes CASSLVGGSHTGELFF.

This chain connects TRBV7-2 to TRBJ2-5; tentative D call: TRBD2 (5 bases). V shed 3 bases and J shed 5 bases, with 16 bases lying between them. CDR3 length: 15 residues. CDR1 and CDR2 from the germline V gene are SGHTA and FQGNSA. CDR3 DNA sequence: TGTGCCAGCAGCTTTAGCGATATCGTTTCTGAGACCCAGTACTTC. It is translated as CASSFSDIVSETQYF.

The genes are TRBV6-1 and TRBJ2-7; 7 bases agree with TRBD2. V gave up 10 bases and J gave up 2 bases; unmatched junction bases: 8. Germline V gene data show CDR1 as MNHNS and CDR2 as SASEGT. CDR3 length: 13 amino acids. CDR3: CATWASGAYEQYF. DNA of the CDR3: TGTGCCACCTGGGCTAGCGGAGCCTACGAGCAGTACTTC.

The gene calls are TRBV28 and TRBJ1-5; tentatively, D is TRBD1 (5 bases). Between the trimmed V and J ends, which lost 10 bases and 4 bases, there was a span of 14 bases. Germline values: CDR1 MDHEN, CDR2 SYDVKM. The CDR3 totals 13 residues. The CDR3, as DNA: TGTGCCACCGGGACGGGACCTAATCAGCCCCAGCATTTT. As protein: CATGTGPNQPQHF.